Listed below are T cell receptor beta chains from one sample, sequenced in a study of blood T cell repertoires in COVID-19. TCRdb's table, derived via immunoSEQ multiplex PCR, lists solely in-frame clones and lacks some. The sample carries some 250,000 clones, 70% to 90% recorded once. The sample taken for sequencing was peripheral blood. The receptor set was obtained from a woman aged 40 to 55 who had recovered from COVID-19. Both conserved end residues are part of each CDR3. Each record gives: clone size, J gene, D gene, V gene, CDR3 DNA, CDR3 protein. D genes are given only for firm matches. Rows give clone size only sometimes, using once, few, many, or a class for an expanded clone.

size: .; J: TRBJ1-2; D: .; V: TRBV3-1/TRBV3-2; DNA: TGTGCCAGCAGCCAAGGTGAGGTGAGAAACTATGGCTACACCTTC; CDR3: CASSQGEVRNYGYTF
size: .; J: TRBJ2-1; D: TRBD2; V: TRBV5-4; DNA: TGTGCCAACAGAGACCGACTAGCGGGAGTTGGGGATGAGCAGTTCTTC; CDR3: CANRDRLAGVGDEQFF
size: .; J: TRBJ2-7; D: TRBD1; V: TRBV9; DNA: TGTGCCAGCAGCGTAGGGACAGGGGGGTACTACGAGCAGTACTTC; CDR3: CASSVGTGGYYEQYF
size: .; J: TRBJ1-6; D: TRBD1; V: TRBV18; DNA: TGTGCCAGCTCGGACGGACAGGGTAATTCACCCCTCCACTTT; CDR3: CASSDGQGNSPLHF
size: .; J: TRBJ2-1; D: .; V: TRBV7-3; DNA: TGTGCCAGCAGCCCTGGGGCTTGGTACAATGAGCAGTTCTTC; CDR3: CASSPGAWYNEQFF
size: .; J: TRBJ2-6; D: .; V: TRBV3-1/TRBV3-2; DNA: TGTGCCAGCAGCCAAGATCTGCGAGGAGACCTGACTTTC; CDR3: CASSQDLRGDLTF
size: once; J: TRBJ1-1; D: .; V: TRBV24-1; DNA: TGTGCCACCTCCAGGGGCTCGAACACTGAAGCTTTCTTT; CDR3: CATSRGSNTEAFF
size: .; J: TRBJ2-7; D: TRBD1; V: TRBV30; DNA: TGTGCCTGGAGTCCAAGGGGGACAGGGACCTACGGGCAGTACTTC; CDR3: CAWSPRGTGTYGQYF
size: .; J: TRBJ1-2; D: .; V: TRBV19; DNA: TGTGCCAGTAGTTCCCGCAGGTTCTATGGCTACACCTTC; CDR3: CASSSRRFYGYTF
size: .; J: TRBJ2-1; D: TRBD2; V: TRBV19; DNA: TGTGCCAGTAGTGGGGGACTAGCGGGATACAATGAGCAGTTCTTC; CDR3: CASSGGLAGYNEQFF
size: .; J: TRBJ1-2; D: .; V: TRBV25-1; DNA: TGTGCCAGCAGTCAGGTTCCGTATGGCTACACCTTC; CDR3: CASSQVPYGYTF
size: .; J: TRBJ1-5; D: .; V: TRBV6-9; DNA: TGTGCCTACAGGTTGGGGGCTACCAATCAGCCCCAGCATTTT; CDR3: CAYRLGATNQPQHF
size: few; J: TRBJ1-1; D: .; V: TRBV18; DNA: TGTGCCAGCTCACCTAGTGTGGACAGACCTGAAGCTTTCTTT; CDR3: CASSPSVDRPEAFF
size: .; J: TRBJ1-3; D: .; V: TRBV6-5; DNA: TGTGCCAGCAGTCCGACATGGCCCCCACCCGCCATATATTTT; CDR3: CASSPTWPPPAIYF
size: .; J: TRBJ2-3; D: TRBD2; V: TRBV4-3; DNA: TGCGCCAGCAGCCGGGGGGTGAGCGGGAGGCTGGGAGATACGCAGTATTTT; CDR3: CASSRGVSGRLGDTQYF
size: .; J: TRBJ2-3; D: .; V: TRBV18; DNA: TGTGCCAGCTCGCCCTTGTCAGGGGCCACAGATACGCAGTATTTT; CDR3: CASSPLSGATDTQYF
size: .; J: TRBJ1-6; D: TRBD1; V: TRBV5-6; DNA: TGTGCCAGCAGCACCCGGACAGGTGTGAGGAATTCACCCCTCCACTTT; CDR3: CASSTRTGVRNSPLHF
size: once; J: TRBJ2-1; D: TRBD2; V: TRBV7-8; DNA: TGTGCCAGCAGCCTCGGGGGGGGTCCCGACAATGAGCAGTTCTTC; CDR3: CASSLGGGPDNEQFF
size: .; J: TRBJ1-1; D: TRBD1; V: TRBV10-3; DNA: TGTGCCATCAGTGAGTCCCTGGCAGGGGGCGATGCTTTCTTT; CDR3: CAISESLAGGDAFF
size: once; J: TRBJ1-3; D: .; V: TRBV3-1/TRBV3-2; DNA: TGTGCCAGCAGCCAAGATAGGGGCAGAACTGGAAACACCATATATTTT; CDR3: CASSQDRGRTGNTIYF
size: once; J: TRBJ1-1; D: .; V: TRBV6-4; DNA: TGTGCCAGCAGTCGTATAACTGGGGGGGAAGCTTTCTTT; CDR3: CASSRITGGEAFF
size: .; J: TRBJ1-5; D: TRBD1; V: TRBV19; DNA: TGTGCCAGTAGCCCGACAGGGGATCAGCCCCAGCATTTT; CDR3: CASSPTGDQPQHF
size: .; J: TRBJ1-2; D: .; V: TRBV7-9; DNA: TGTGCCAGCAGCTTACCCGGGATCAACTATGGCTACACCTTC; CDR3: CASSLPGINYGYTF
size: .; J: TRBJ1-1; D: .; V: TRBV9; DNA: TGTGCCAGCAGCGTAGGGGGCCGGACTGAAGCTTTCTTT; CDR3: CASSVGGRTEAFF
size: few; J: TRBJ1-6; D: .; V: TRBV18; DNA: TGTGCCAGCTCACCACCGGGGAGCCTTAAGGGTCCCCTCCACTTT; CDR3: CASSPPGSLKGPLHF
size: .; J: TRBJ2-5; D: .; V: TRBV5-4; DNA: TGTGCCAGCAGCTTGGGGACTGATTGGTACCAAGAGACCCAGTACTTC; CDR3: CASSLGTDWYQETQYF
size: .; J: TRBJ2-1; D: TRBD2; V: TRBV30; DNA: TGTGCCTGGGGAACTAGCGGGAGTTGGAATGAGCAGTTCTTC; CDR3: CAWGTSGSWNEQFF
size: .; J: TRBJ2-1; D: TRBD2; V: TRBV7-9; DNA: TGTGCCAGCAGCTTGCTAGCGGGAGTGGCGTTCTTC; CDR3: CASSLLAGVAFF
size: .; J: TRBJ1-5; D: TRBD1; V: TRBV6-2/TRBV6-3; DNA: TGTGCCAGCATCCCGGGACAGGGGTCCGGTCAGCCCCAGCATTTT; CDR3: CASIPGQGSGQPQHF
size: .; J: TRBJ1-1; D: .; V: TRBV15; DNA: TGTGCCACCAGCAGCAACAGGGTTGTGAACACTGAAGCTTTCTTT; CDR3: CATSSNRVVNTEAFF
size: once; J: TRBJ1-1; D: .; V: TRBV5-4; DNA: TGTGCCAGCAGCTTGGACAGGGCGAACACTGAAGCTTTCTTT; CDR3: CASSLDRANTEAFF
size: .; J: TRBJ1-5; D: .; V: TRBV30; DNA: TGTGCCTTCGAGGGGGTGATGGGTCAGCCCCAGCATTTT; CDR3: CAFEGVMGQPQHF
size: .; J: TRBJ1-2; D: .; V: TRBV2; DNA: TGTGCCAGCCTCGGGTCTAACTATGGCTACACCTTC; CDR3: CASLGSNYGYTF
size: .; J: TRBJ2-1; D: .; V: TRBV9; DNA: TGTGCCAGCAGCGTAGAGACTAGTAAGGGGAATGAGCAGTTCTTC; CDR3: CASSVETSKGNEQFF
size: .; J: TRBJ2-7; D: .; V: TRBV12-3/TRBV12-4; DNA: TGTGCCAGCAGTACAGGGAGCGAGCAGTACTTC; CDR3: CASSTGSEQYF
size: .; J: TRBJ1-4; D: .; V: TRBV30; DNA: TGTGCCTGGACCCGACAGACAAATGAAAAACTGTTTTTT; CDR3: CAWTRQTNEKLFF
size: .; J: TRBJ2-1; D: .; V: TRBV5-1; DNA: TGCGCCAGCAGCTTGGGTTTCAGTAATATTGGTTATGAGCAGTTCTTC; CDR3: CASSLGFSNIGYEQFF
size: .; J: TRBJ1-1; D: TRBD1; V: TRBV19; DNA: TGTGCCACCCGGGACAGGGGAAAGAACACTGAAGCTTTCTTT; CDR3: CATRDRGKNTEAFF
size: .; J: TRBJ2-3; D: .; V: TRBV5-3; DNA: TGTGCCAGAAGTCCCACGGGGTCGGCGGGGGATACGCAGTATTTT; CDR3: CARSPTGSAGDTQYF
size: .; J: TRBJ2-2; D: .; V: TRBV6-5; DNA: TGTGCCAGCAGTCGGACCCCGGGGGCCGGGGAGCTGTTTTTT; CDR3: CASSRTPGAGELFF
size: .; J: TRBJ1-5; D: TRBD1; V: TRBV2; DNA: TGTGCCAGCAGTGAAGCGCCGTCAGGGGGTTTGGGTCAGCCCCAGCATTTT; CDR3: CASSEAPSGGLGQPQHF
size: .; J: TRBJ1-1; D: .; V: TRBV27; DNA: TGTGCCAGCACCCCCCGACAGATGAACACTGAAGCTTTCTTT; CDR3: CASTPRQMNTEAFF
size: once; J: TRBJ2-1; D: TRBD2; V: TRBV4-1; DNA: TGCGCCAGCAGCCGGGGCAGTGGGGGACTAGGTAGTGAGCAGTTCTTC; CDR3: CASSRGSGGLGSEQFF
size: .; J: TRBJ2-2; D: .; V: TRBV27; DNA: TGTGCCAGCAGTTTCGGGAGAGTCTACACCGGGGAGCTGTTTTTT; CDR3: CASSFGRVYTGELFF
size: .; J: TRBJ2-2; D: .; V: TRBV11-3; DNA: TGTGCCAGCAGCTTAGACCCCCCGGAGACGAGTTCTTACACCGGGGAGCTGTTTTTT; CDR3: CASSLDPPETSSYTGELFF
size: .; J: TRBJ2-1; D: TRBD2; V: TRBV19; DNA: TGTGCCAGCAGTGGGCGGGAGATCTCCTACAATGAGCAGTTCTTC; CDR3: CASSGREISYNEQFF
size: .; J: TRBJ1-5; D: .; V: TRBV7-8; DNA: TGTGCCAGCAGAGGGGATAGCAATCAGCCCCAGCATTTT; CDR3: CASRGDSNQPQHF
size: .; J: TRBJ2-1; D: .; V: TRBV11-3; DNA: TGTGCCAGCAGCCCGGGACTCCTACGCAATGAGCAGTTCTTC; CDR3: CASSPGLLRNEQFF
size: .; J: TRBJ2-5; D: .; V: TRBV7-2; DNA: TGTGCCAGCAGCCCCGCGAGCGTCCCCGGGACCCAGTACTTC; CDR3: CASSPASVPGTQYF
size: .; J: TRBJ2-7; D: TRBD2; V: TRBV6-5; DNA: TGTGCCAGCAGTACCCGGGGGGGGGCCTCCTACGAGCAGTACTTC; CDR3: CASSTRGGASYEQYF
size: .; J: TRBJ1-1; D: TRBD1; V: TRBV10-1; DNA: TGCGCCAGCATTGGGACAGGCGGCCCTCCGGAGGAAAACACTGAAGCTTTCTTT; CDR3: CASIGTGGPPEENTEAFF
size: .; J: TRBJ2-7; D: TRBD1; V: TRBV7-2; DNA: TGTGCCAGCAGCCGCCGGGACAGGGTTGAGCAGTACTTC; CDR3: CASSRRDRVEQYF
size: .; J: TRBJ2-1; D: TRBD2; V: TRBV10-3; DNA: TGTGCCACCGCCCCCGGACTAGCGGGAGGGCCGGGTAATGAGCAGTTCTTC; CDR3: CATAPGLAGGPGNEQFF
size: .; J: TRBJ1-2; D: .; V: TRBV10-1; DNA: TGCGCCAGCAGTGAAGCGGAGCCCCCCAACTATGGCTACACCTTC; CDR3: CASSEAEPPNYGYTF
size: .; J: TRBJ1-6; D: .; V: TRBV19; DNA: TGTGCCAGTAGTATAAGAGGGCCGATTTCACCCCTCCACTTT; CDR3: CASSIRGPISPLHF
size: .; J: TRBJ1-2; D: TRBD1; V: TRBV6-5; DNA: TGTGCCAGCAGTCAGACAGGGGGTAACTATGGCTACACCTTC; CDR3: CASSQTGGNYGYTF
size: .; J: TRBJ2-1; D: TRBD2; V: TRBV6-5; DNA: TGTGCCAGCGCGCCCGGGGGGAACTACAATGAGCAGTTCTTC; CDR3: CASAPGGNYNEQFF
size: few; J: TRBJ1-1; D: .; V: TRBV2; DNA: TGTGCCAGCAGTGCCCGCGGGGGGAACACTGAAGCTTTCTTT; CDR3: CASSARGGNTEAFF
size: .; J: TRBJ2-5; D: TRBD1; V: TRBV12-3/TRBV12-4; DNA: TGTGCCAGCAGTTTCAGACAGGGGGAGACCCAGTACTTC; CDR3: CASSFRQGETQYF